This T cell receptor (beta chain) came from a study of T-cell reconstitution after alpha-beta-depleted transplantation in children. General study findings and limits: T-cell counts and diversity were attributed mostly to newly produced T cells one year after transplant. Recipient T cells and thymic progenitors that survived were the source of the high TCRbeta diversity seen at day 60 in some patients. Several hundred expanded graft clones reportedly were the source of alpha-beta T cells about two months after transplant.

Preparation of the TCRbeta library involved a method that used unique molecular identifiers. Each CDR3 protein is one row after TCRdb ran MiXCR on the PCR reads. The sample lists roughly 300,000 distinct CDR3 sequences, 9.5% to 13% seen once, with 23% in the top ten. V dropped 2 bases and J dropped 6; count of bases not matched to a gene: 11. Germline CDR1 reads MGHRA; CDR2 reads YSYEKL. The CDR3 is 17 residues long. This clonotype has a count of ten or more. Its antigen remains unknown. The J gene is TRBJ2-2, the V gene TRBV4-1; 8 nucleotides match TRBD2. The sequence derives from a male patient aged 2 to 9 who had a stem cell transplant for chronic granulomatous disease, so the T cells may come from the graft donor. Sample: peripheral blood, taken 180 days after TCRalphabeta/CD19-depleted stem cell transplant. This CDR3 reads CASSQLGQRGTPGELFF. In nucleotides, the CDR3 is TGCGCCAGCAGCCAACTGGGCCAGCGGGGGACGCCCGGGGAGCTGTTTTTT.